The following is a T cell receptor beta chain sequence with its context. Its antigen is not identified. Germline CDR1 and CDR2: MGHRA and YSYEKL. The CDR3 runs 14 residues. With V trimmed by 1 base and J by 4 bases, 3 bases remained unmatched. Autoimmune disease history or systemic immunosuppression disqualified patients. Cycle 7 day 1, cycle 4 day 1, and baseline were the timepoints at which blood was sampled. The entry originates in a study of OX40 agonist ivuxolimab in advanced cancers. Study context: Partial response was recorded in three patients: one hepatocellular carcinoma and two cutaneous melanoma cases. Study-wide results and limits: CD8+ T cells were the subset that, on average, had more expanded clones than CD4+.

Some clones are missing from TCRdb's copy, which holds only in-frame ones; the method was immunoSEQ multiplex PCR. Of 50,000 to 65,000 clones listed, approximately 80% are singletons. J is TRBJ2-5 and V is TRBV4-1, with 7 bases fitting TRBD2. The receptor comes from an adult with an advanced solid tumor such as melanoma, head and neck, liver or kidney cancer. The specimen was CD4+ or CD8+ T cells sorted from blood, collected in a trial of the OX40 agonist ivuxolimab. CDR3 DNA: TGCGCCAGCAGCCAAGTGGGGGGGGGAGAGACCCAGTACTTC. Translated, it gives CASSQVGGGETQYF.